This is a list of T cell receptor beta chains from one sample in a study of CD8 T cells in ankylosing spondylitis. TCRdb called the 5' RACE reads again in MiXCR, with one record for every CDR3 protein. Counted here are more than 200,000 distinct CDR3 sequences, roughly 25% occurring once; the ten biggest clones make up around 0.64%. The sample was blood, either unsorted or a sorted T cell fraction (not recorded which). These receptor sequences come from a male donor with ankylosing spondylitis or in good health (not recorded which). Each CDR3 is given with its conserved first and last residue. Each record gives: J gene, clone size, V gene, D gene, CDR3 protein, CDR3 DNA. A D gene is named only where the DNA matches it firmly. A clone size is listed for some rows: how often the clone was seen (once, few, many), or a class if it is expanded.

j_call: TRBJ2-7
clone_size: many
v_call: TRBV20-1
d_call: NA
cdr3_aa: CSAHRDSYEQYF
cdr3_nt: TGCAGTGCCCACAGGGACTCCTACGAGCAGTACTTC

j_call: TRBJ2-3
clone_size: many
v_call: TRBV3-1
d_call: NA
cdr3_aa: CASSPFDQSTQYF
cdr3_nt: TGTGCCAGCAGCCCATTCGATCAGAGTACGCAGTATTTT

j_call: TRBJ2-2
clone_size: many
v_call: TRBV4-1
d_call: TRBD2
cdr3_aa: CASSQEGRGGDTGELFF
cdr3_nt: TGCGCCAGCAGCCAAGAGGGGCGGGGGGGGGACACCGGGGAGCTGTTTTTT

j_call: TRBJ1-2
clone_size: few
v_call: TRBV20-1
d_call: NA
cdr3_aa: CSASKTGTSYGYTF
cdr3_nt: TGCAGTGCTTCGAAAACAGGGACTAGTTATGGCTACACCTTC

j_call: TRBJ1-1
clone_size: few
v_call: TRBV19
d_call: TRBD1
cdr3_aa: CASSVRGRETEAFF
cdr3_nt: TGTGCCAGTAGTGTCAGGGGGCGCGAGACTGAAGCTTTCTTT

j_call: TRBJ1-1
clone_size: many
v_call: TRBV29-1
d_call: NA
cdr3_aa: CSGQKPGHLNTEAFF
cdr3_nt: TGCAGCGGCCAGAAACCGGGACACTTGAACACTGAAGCTTTCTTT

j_call: TRBJ2-3
clone_size: NA
v_call: TRBV5-5
d_call: TRBD2
cdr3_aa: CASSLASGGGSTDTQYF
cdr3_nt: TGTGCCAGCAGCTTGGCCTCGGGCGGGGGGAGCACAGATACGCAGTATTTT

j_call: TRBJ2-7
clone_size: NA
v_call: TRBV20-1
d_call: NA
cdr3_aa: CSASAGSTYEQYF
cdr3_nt: TGCAGTGCTAGCGCGGGGAGTACCTACGAGCAGTACTTC

j_call: TRBJ2-5
clone_size: many
v_call: TRBV20-1
d_call: NA
cdr3_aa: CSARDLRNQETQYF
cdr3_nt: TGCAGTGCTAGAGATTTACGGAACCAAGAGACCCAGTACTTC

j_call: TRBJ1-5
clone_size: NA
v_call: TRBV20-1
d_call: NA
cdr3_aa: CSAGPSGRSGNQPQHF
cdr3_nt: TGCAGTGCTGGTCCCTCAGGCAGGTCGGGCAATCAGCCCCAGCATTTT

j_call: TRBJ2-6
clone_size: NA
v_call: TRBV27
d_call: TRBD1
cdr3_aa: CASMLQGGSGANVLTF
cdr3_nt: TGTGCCAGCATGCTACAGGGGGGCTCTGGGGCCAACGTCCTGACTTTC

j_call: TRBJ1-1
clone_size: NA
v_call: TRBV20-1
d_call: NA
cdr3_aa: CSAPAFTEAFF
cdr3_nt: TGCAGTGCTCCGGCCTTCACTGAAGCTTTCTTT

j_call: TRBJ1-6
clone_size: few
v_call: TRBV16
d_call: TRBD1
cdr3_aa: CASRLRGPGPLHF
cdr3_nt: TGTGCCAGCAGACTCAGGGGGCCAGGTCCCCTCCACTTT

j_call: TRBJ2-7
clone_size: many
v_call: TRBV12-3/TRBV12-4
d_call: NA
cdr3_aa: CASSFQGLGYEQYF
cdr3_nt: TGTGCCAGCAGTTTTCAGGGGCTGGGCTACGAGCAGTACTTC

j_call: TRBJ1-2
clone_size: many
v_call: TRBV19
d_call: NA
cdr3_aa: CASIGQGDGYTF
cdr3_nt: TGTGCCAGTATAGGCCAGGGCGATGGCTACACCTTC

j_call: TRBJ2-7
clone_size: NA
v_call: TRBV12-3/TRBV12-4
d_call: TRBD1
cdr3_aa: CASSLVRTGGYEQYF
cdr3_nt: TGTGCCAGCAGTTTAGTGAGGACAGGGGGCTACGAGCAGTACTTC

j_call: TRBJ2-1
clone_size: few
v_call: TRBV29-1
d_call: NA
cdr3_aa: CSVEPDSPILGDEQFF
cdr3_nt: TGCAGCGTTGAACCGGACAGCCCCATACTGGGAGATGAGCAGTTCTTC

j_call: TRBJ1-1
clone_size: few
v_call: TRBV29-1
d_call: NA
cdr3_aa: CSVVRTDLEAFF
cdr3_nt: TGCAGCGTTGTCCGGACAGATCTGGAAGCTTTCTTT

j_call: TRBJ2-3
clone_size: many
v_call: TRBV20-1
d_call: TRBD2
cdr3_aa: CSAGGRGISTDTQYF
cdr3_nt: TGCAGTGCCGGCGGGCGGGGGATTAGCACAGATACGCAGTATTTT

j_call: TRBJ2-2
clone_size: many
v_call: TRBV29-1
d_call: NA
cdr3_aa: CSAGSGNTGELFF
cdr3_nt: TGCAGCGCAGGTTCGGGGAACACCGGGGAGCTGTTTTTT

j_call: TRBJ2-3
clone_size: many
v_call: TRBV9
d_call: TRBD1
cdr3_aa: CASSVGTGDPDTQYF
cdr3_nt: TGTGCCAGCAGCGTCGGGACAGGGGACCCAGATACGCAGTATTTT

j_call: TRBJ2-5
clone_size: NA
v_call: TRBV12-3/TRBV12-4
d_call: TRBD1
cdr3_aa: CASSRGQGTQETQYF
cdr3_nt: TGTGCCAGCAGCCGTGGACAGGGCACTCAAGAGACCCAGTACTTC

j_call: TRBJ2-7
clone_size: many
v_call: TRBV7-9
d_call: NA
cdr3_aa: CASSGPGARKVYEQYF
cdr3_nt: TGTGCCAGCAGCGGGCCAGGGGCCCGTAAGGTCTACGAGCAGTACTTC

j_call: TRBJ2-5
clone_size: once
v_call: TRBV11-2
d_call: TRBD1
cdr3_aa: CASSLGQGSQETQYF
cdr3_nt: TGTGCCAGCAGCTTGGGACAGGGATCCCAAGAGACCCAGTACTTC

j_call: TRBJ2-2
clone_size: many
v_call: TRBV6-1
d_call: NA
cdr3_aa: CASSDMGVPGELFF
cdr3_nt: TGTGCCAGCAGTGACATGGGAGTCCCCGGGGAGCTGTTTTTT

j_call: TRBJ2-1
clone_size: NA
v_call: TRBV3-1
d_call: NA
cdr3_aa: CASSPPLPDIVGPFF
cdr3_nt: TGTGCCAGCAGCCCCCCCCTCCCCGATATCGTTGGACCGTTCTTC

j_call: TRBJ2-1
clone_size: NA
v_call: TRBV6-5
d_call: TRBD2
cdr3_aa: CASSYWGGTYNEQFF
cdr3_nt: TGTGCCAGCAGTTACTGGGGGGGAACCTACAATGAGCAGTTCTTC

j_call: TRBJ2-5
clone_size: few
v_call: TRBV12-3/TRBV12-4
d_call: NA
cdr3_aa: CASTLQYF
cdr3_nt: TGTGCCAGCACCCTTCAGTACTTC